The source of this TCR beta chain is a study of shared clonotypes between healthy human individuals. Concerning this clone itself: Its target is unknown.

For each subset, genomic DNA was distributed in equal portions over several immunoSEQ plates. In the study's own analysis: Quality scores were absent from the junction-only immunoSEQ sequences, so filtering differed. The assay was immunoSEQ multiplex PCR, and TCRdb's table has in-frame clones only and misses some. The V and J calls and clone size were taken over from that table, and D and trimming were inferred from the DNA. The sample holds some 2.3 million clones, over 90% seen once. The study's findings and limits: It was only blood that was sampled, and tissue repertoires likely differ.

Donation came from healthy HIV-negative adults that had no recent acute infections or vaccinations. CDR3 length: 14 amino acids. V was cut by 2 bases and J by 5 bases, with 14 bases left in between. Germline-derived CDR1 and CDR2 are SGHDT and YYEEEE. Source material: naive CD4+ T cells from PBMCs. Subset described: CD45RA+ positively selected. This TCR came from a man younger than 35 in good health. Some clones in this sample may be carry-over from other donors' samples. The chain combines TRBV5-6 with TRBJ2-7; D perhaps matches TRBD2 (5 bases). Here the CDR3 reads CASSLSPPGDEQYF. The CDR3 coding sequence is TGTGCCAGCAGCTTATCTCCCCCCGGGGACGAGCAGTACTTC.